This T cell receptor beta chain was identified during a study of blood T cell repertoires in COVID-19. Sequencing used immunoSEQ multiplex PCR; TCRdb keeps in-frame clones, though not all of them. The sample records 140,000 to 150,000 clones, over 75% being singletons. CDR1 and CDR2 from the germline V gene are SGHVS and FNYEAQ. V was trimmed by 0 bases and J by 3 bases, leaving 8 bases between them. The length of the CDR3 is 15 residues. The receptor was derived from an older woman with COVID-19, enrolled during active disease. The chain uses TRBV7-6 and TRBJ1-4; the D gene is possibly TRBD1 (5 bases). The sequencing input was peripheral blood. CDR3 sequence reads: CASSLARGSNEKLFF. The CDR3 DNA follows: TGTGCCAGCAGCTTAGCGCGGGGGTCTAATGAAAAACTGTTTTTT.